The 3 T cell receptor beta chains presented below share a single source sample, sequenced in a study of metastatic and nonmetastatic thyroid tumors. Thyroid surgery was preceded by no treatment in any patient. TCRdb reprocessed the PCR reads using MiXCR. The sample records several thousand clones, about 19% being singletons. Material: adjacent normal tissue. These receptors were collected from a female donor with papillary thyroid cancer or a benign thyroid nodule (not recorded which). Some clones in this sample may be carry-over from other donors' samples.

This clone was recorded a few times. The chain recombines TRBV12-3 or TRBV12-4 with TRBJ2-5; the D is unclear. The CDR3 consists of 13 residues. V shed 3 bases and J shed 1 base, with 6 bases lying between them. The CDR3 sequence is CASSLGIQETQYF. The DNA of the CDR3 is TGTGCCAGCAGTTTGGGGATCCAAGAGACCCAGTACTTC.

Many counts were recorded for this clone. V is TRBV19 and J is TRBJ2-4, with D uncertain. Trimming left V 4 bases short and J 0 bases short, with 13 bases between. CDR1 LNHDA and CDR2 SQIVND come from the germline V gene (reference sequence). The CDR3 covers 16 residues. In nucleotides, the CDR3 is TGTGCCAGTAGTACCAAAGACACCTTAGCCAAAAACATTCAGTACTTC. Protein product: CASSTKDTLAKNIQYF.

This clone was detected only a few times. The gene calls are TRBV6-1 and TRBJ2-1; D is unclear. CDR1 and CDR2 from the germline V gene are MNHNS and SASEGT. Trimming took 0 bases from V and 0 from J, leaving 6 bases between them. This CDR3 spans 15 amino acids. The CDR3 coding sequence is TGTGCCAGCAGTGAAGCTTATAGCTCCTACAATGAGCAGTTCTTC. Its translation: CASSEAYSSYNEQFF.